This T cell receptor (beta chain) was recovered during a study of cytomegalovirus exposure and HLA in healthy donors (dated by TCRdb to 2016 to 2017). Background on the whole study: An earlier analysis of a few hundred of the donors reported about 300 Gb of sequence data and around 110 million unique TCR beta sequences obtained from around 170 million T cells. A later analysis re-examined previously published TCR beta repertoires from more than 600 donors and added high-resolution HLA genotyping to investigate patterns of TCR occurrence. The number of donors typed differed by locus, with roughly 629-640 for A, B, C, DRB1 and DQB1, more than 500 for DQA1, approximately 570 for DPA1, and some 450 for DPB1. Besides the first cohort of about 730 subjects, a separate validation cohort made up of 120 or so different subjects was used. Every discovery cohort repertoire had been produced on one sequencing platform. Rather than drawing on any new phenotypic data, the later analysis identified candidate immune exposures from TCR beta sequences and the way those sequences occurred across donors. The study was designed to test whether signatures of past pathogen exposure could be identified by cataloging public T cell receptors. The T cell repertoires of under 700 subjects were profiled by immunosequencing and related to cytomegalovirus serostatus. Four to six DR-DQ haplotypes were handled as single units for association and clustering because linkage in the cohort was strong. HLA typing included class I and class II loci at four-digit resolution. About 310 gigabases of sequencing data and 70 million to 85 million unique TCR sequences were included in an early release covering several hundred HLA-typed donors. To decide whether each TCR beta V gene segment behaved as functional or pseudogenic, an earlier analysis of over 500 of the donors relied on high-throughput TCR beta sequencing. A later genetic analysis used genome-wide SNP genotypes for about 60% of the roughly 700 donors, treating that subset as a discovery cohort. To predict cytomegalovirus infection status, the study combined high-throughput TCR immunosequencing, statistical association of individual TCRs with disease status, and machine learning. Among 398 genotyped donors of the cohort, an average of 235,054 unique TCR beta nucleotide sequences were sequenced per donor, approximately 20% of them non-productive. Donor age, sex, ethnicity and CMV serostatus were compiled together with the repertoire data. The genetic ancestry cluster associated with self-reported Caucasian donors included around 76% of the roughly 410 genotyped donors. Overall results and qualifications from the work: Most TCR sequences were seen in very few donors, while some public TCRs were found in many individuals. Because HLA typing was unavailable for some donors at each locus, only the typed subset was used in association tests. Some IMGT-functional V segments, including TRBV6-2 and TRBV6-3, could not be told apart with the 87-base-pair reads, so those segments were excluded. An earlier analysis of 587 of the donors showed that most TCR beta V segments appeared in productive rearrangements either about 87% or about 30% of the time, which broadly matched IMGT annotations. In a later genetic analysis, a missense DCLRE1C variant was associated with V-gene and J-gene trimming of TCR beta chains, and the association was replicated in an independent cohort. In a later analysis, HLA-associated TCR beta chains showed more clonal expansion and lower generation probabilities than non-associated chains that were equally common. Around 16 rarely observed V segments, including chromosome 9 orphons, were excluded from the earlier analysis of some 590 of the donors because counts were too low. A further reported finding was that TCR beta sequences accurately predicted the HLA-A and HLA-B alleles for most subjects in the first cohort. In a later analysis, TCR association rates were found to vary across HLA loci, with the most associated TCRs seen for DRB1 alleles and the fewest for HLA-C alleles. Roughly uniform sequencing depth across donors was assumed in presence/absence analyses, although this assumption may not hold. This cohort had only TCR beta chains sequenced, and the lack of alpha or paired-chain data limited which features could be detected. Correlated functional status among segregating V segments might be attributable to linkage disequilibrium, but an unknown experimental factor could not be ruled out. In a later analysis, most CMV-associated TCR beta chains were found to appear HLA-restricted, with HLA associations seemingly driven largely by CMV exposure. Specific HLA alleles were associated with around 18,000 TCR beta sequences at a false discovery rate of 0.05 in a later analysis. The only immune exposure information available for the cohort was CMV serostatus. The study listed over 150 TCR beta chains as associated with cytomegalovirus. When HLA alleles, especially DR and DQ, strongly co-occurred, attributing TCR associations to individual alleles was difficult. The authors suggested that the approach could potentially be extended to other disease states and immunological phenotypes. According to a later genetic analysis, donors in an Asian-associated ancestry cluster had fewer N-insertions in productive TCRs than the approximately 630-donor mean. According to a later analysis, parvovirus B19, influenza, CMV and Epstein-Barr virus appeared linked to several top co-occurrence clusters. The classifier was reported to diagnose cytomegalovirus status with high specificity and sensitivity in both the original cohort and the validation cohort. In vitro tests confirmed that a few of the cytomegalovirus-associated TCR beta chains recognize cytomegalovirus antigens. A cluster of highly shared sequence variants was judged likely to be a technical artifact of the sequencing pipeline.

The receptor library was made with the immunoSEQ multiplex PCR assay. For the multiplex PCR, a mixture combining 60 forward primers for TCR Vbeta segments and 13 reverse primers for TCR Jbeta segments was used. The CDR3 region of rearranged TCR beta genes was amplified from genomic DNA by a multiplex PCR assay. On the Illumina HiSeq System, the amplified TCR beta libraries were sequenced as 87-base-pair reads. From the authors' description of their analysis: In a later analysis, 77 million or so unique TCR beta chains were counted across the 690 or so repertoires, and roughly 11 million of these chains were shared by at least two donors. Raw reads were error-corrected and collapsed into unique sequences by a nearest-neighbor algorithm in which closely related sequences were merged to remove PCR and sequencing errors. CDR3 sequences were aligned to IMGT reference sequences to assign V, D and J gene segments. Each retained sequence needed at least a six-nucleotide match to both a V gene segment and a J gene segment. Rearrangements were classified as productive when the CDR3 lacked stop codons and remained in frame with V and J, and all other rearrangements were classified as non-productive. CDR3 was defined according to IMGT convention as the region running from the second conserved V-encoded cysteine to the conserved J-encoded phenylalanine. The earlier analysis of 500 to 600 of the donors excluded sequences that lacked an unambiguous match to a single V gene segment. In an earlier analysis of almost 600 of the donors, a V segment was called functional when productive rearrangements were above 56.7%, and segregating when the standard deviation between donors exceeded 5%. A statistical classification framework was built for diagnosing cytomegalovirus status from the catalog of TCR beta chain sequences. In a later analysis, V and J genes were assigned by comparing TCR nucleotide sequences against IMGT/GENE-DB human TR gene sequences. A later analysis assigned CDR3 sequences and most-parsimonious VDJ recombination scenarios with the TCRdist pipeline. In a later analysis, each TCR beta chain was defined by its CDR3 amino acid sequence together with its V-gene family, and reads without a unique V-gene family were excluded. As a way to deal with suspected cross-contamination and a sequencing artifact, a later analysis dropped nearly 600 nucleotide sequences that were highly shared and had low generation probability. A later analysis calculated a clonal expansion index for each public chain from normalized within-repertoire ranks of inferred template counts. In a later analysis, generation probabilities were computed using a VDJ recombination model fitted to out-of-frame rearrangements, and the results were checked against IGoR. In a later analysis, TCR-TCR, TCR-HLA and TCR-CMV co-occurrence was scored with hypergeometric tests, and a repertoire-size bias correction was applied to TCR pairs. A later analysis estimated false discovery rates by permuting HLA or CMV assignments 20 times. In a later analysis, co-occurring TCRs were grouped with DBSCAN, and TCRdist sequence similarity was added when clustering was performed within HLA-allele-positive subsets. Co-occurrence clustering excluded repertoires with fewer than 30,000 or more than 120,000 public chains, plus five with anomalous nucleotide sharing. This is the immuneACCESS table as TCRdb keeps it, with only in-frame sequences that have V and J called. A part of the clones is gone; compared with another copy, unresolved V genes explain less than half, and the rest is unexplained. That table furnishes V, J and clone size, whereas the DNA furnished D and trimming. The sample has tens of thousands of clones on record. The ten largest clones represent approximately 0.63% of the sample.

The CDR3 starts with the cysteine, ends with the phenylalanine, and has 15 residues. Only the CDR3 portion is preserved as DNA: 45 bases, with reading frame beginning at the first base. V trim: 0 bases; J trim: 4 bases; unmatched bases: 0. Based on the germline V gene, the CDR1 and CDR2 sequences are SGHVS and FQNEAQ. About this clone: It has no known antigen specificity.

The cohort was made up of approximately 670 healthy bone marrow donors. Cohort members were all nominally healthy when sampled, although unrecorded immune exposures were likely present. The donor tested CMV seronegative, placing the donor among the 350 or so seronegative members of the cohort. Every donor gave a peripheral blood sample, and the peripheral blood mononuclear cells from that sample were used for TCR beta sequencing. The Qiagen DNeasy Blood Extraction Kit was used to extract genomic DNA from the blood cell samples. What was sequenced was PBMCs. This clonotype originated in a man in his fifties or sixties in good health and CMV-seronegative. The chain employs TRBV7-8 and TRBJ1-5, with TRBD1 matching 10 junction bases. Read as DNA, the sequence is TGTGCCAGCAGCTTAGCGGACAGGGGGAATCAGCCCCAGCATTTT. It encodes CASSLADRGNQPQHF.